The 10 T cell receptor beta chains presented below share a single source sample, sequenced in a study of blood T cell repertoires in COVID-19. Here immunoSEQ multiplex PCR was the method, and the copy in TCRdb shows in-frame clones only, minus some. The table lists roughly 120,000 clones, 85% of them singletons. The sample comprised peripheral blood. Receptor source: a man aged 40-49 years with acute or convalescent COVID-19.

This rearrangement joins TRBV27 to TRBJ2-7, with D possibly being TRBD1 (6 bases). CDR1 is MNHEY, CDR2 SMNVEV, per germline (reference sequence). The CDR3 contains 17 residues. Trimming took 6 bases from V and 3 from J, leaving 24 bases between them. DNA of the CDR3: TGTGCCAGCAGCAAACTCCTGTGGGGACAAACAGACTACGAGCAGTACTTC. It encodes CASSKLLWGQTDYEQYF.

This sequence joins TRBV10-3 and TRBJ2-1, with D uncertain. The germline V gene encodes CDR1 ENHRY and CDR2 SYGVKD. There are 12 residues in the CDR3. Trimming took 0 bases from V and 5 from J, leaving 2 bases between them. The CDR3, as DNA: TGTGCCATCAGTGAGTCCAACAATGAGCAGTTCTTC. Encoded protein: CAISESNNEQFF.

This chain uses TRBV5-5 with TRBJ2-6; 13 bases are shared with TRBD2. Germline CDR1 is SGHKS and CDR2 is YYEKEE (reference sequence). The CDR3 loop spans 18 amino acids. V gave up 4 bases and J gave up 4 bases; unmatched junction bases: 8. CDR3 protein: CASSGTSGGAKGANVLTF. In DNA form, the CDR3 reads TGTGCCAGCAGCGGAACTAGCGGGGGGGCTAAAGGGGCCAACGTCCTGACTTTC.

The chain uses TRBV12-3 or TRBV12-4 and TRBJ2-7, with 9 nucleotides matching TRBD2. Losses at the gene ends were 8 bases for V and 7 bases for J; bases not matched to a gene: 9. This CDR3 contains 13 residues. CDR3: CASLPSGRSEQYF. In DNA, the CDR3 is TGTGCCAGCCTTCCCAGCGGGAGGAGTGAGCAGTACTTC.

The rearrangement joins TRBV6-4 to TRBJ2-2; 7 bases agree with TRBD1. Germline V gene lookup returns CDR1 MRHNA and CDR2 SNTAGT. V trimming: 8 bases; J trimming: 1 base; junction bases outside the gene matches: 4. This CDR3 is 14 amino acids long. DNA for the CDR3: TGTGCCAGCGGGCAGGGGGTGAACACCGGGGAGCTGTTTTTT. Its protein product is CASGQGVNTGELFF.

The chain is built from TRBV19 and TRBJ2-4; 7 nucleotides line up with TRBD2. CDR1 is LNHDA, CDR2 SQIVND, per germline (reference sequence). The CDR3 runs to 13 residues. Trimming at V came to 4 bases and at J to 10 bases, leaving 7 bases not matched to a gene. Written as DNA, the CDR3 is TGTGCCAGTAGTACCAGACTAGCTTTGATTCAGTACTTC. It codes for CASSTRLALIQYF.

This rearrangement joins TRBV6-6 to TRBJ2-7; 10 bases are shared with TRBD2. J was trimmed by 5 bases and V by 6 bases; bases with no gene match: 16. The CDR3 extends over 17 amino acids. Germline lookup yields CDR1 MNHNY and CDR2 SVGAGI (reference sequence). The CDR3: CASSRKEISGGKNEQYF. The CDR3 DNA reads TGTGCCAGCAGCCGAAAGGAAATTAGCGGGGGGAAGAACGAGCAGTACTTC.

V gene TRBV11-3 combines with J gene TRBJ1-4; the match to TRBD1 covers 12 bases. The V gene end was trimmed by 4 bases and the J gene end by 5 bases; junction bases not matched to a gene: 17. Germline V gene lookup returns CDR1 SGHNT and CDR2 YENEEA. The CDR3 consists of 20 residues. This CDR3 reads CASSSPGDRGRESGNEKLFF. For the CDR3, the DNA is TGTGCCAGCAGCTCCCCCGGGGACAGGGGGCGGGAAAGTGGGAATGAAAAACTGTTTTTT.

This chain connects TRBV18 to TRBJ2-3; 9 bases map to TRBD1. The ends lost 4 bases at V and 7 bases at J; junction bases unmatched: 9. Germline-derived CDR1 and CDR2 are KGHSH and LQKENI. The CDR3 covers 15 residues. CDR3 nucleotides: TGTGCCAGCTCACTCGAAAGGACAGGGGTTAATACGCAGTATTTT. Translated: CASSLERTGVNTQYF.

This sequence joins TRBV7-3 and TRBJ2-1; 8 bases agree with TRBD2. The junction had 8 bases not matched to a gene; V was cut back by 1 base and J by 0 bases. The germline V gene encodes CDR1 SGHTA and CDR2 FQGTGA. The CDR3 sequence is 18 residues long. The CDR3 region is CASSLMGSGVPSYNEQFF. The CDR3 DNA reads as TGTGCCAGCAGCTTAATGGGTAGCGGGGTCCCCTCCTACAATGAGCAGTTCTTC.